A single sample gave rise to the 14 T cell receptor beta chains below, sequenced in a study of cytomegalovirus exposure and HLA in healthy donors. PCR was performed using 60 Vbeta and 13 Jbeta primers. TCRdb's table, derived via immunoSEQ multiplex PCR, lists solely in-frame clones and lacks some. This repertoire shows 150,000 to 170,000 clones, 70% to 80% found once; its top ten account for 9.5% to 15%. The sequencing sample was made of PBMCs. The receptors come from a man in his thirties or forties in good health and CMV-seropositive.

The CDR3 sequence is CASSLGQGAPLHF. The CDR3 bases are TGTGCCAGCAGTCTAGGACAGGGGGCACCCCTCCACTTT. This sequence joins TRBV2 and TRBJ1-6; 10 bases are shared with TRBD1. This CDR3 has 13 residues. Germline V gene lookup returns CDR1 SNHLY and CDR2 FYNNEI. J gave up 11 bases and V 5 bases, and 3 bases lay outside the gene matches.

V gene TRBV6-1 combines with J gene TRBJ1-5, with TRBD1 as a possible D gene (5 bases). Germline V lookup: CDR1 MNHNS, CDR2 SASEGT. The CDR3 loop spans 15 amino acids. Trimming removed 8 bases from V and 2 bases from J, with 16 bases in between. The CDR3 DNA is TGTGCCAGCCAGGCCTTCTGGGGGGGCAATCAGCCCCAGCATTTT. This translates into CASQAFWGGNQPQHF.

The rearrangement joins TRBV11-3 to TRBJ2-1, with D hard to call. The germline gives CDR1 SGHNT, CDR2 YENEEA. This CDR3 comprises 17 residues. V was shortened by 1 base and J by 5 bases, with 18 bases between the two germline ends. Written as DNA, the CDR3 is TGTGCCAGCAGCTTAGGTTCCTTAGCCGGAGCGAACAATGAGCAGTTCTTC. This codes for CASSLGSLAGANNEQFF. The whole variable domain, filled in from reference TRBV11-3 and TRBJ2-1, reads EAGVVQSPRYKIIEKKQPVAFWCNPISGHNTLYWYLQNLGQGPELLIRYENEEAVDDSQLPKDRFSAERLKGVDSTLKIQPAELGDSAVYLCASSLGSLAGANNEQFFGPGTRLTVL.

J is TRBJ2-7 and V is TRBV7-2; 9 nucleotides line up with TRBD1. The CDR3 is 14 amino acids. CDR1 is SGHTA, CDR2 FQGNSA, per germline. V lost 4 bases and J lost 7; bases outside the gene matches: 8. The CDR3 loop reads CASSSGQGPNEQYF. In DNA form, the CDR3 reads TGTGCCAGCAGCTCGGGACAGGGCCCGAATGAGCAGTACTTC.

The CDR3 here is CSVDPSSTGELFF. CDR3 DNA sequence: TGCAGCGTTGACCCTAGCAGTACCGGGGAGCTGTTTTTT. The V and J genes are TRBV29-1 and TRBJ2-2; possibly TRBD2 for D (5 bases). V was clipped by 3 bases and J by 5 bases, with 10 bases between them. From germline, CDR1 is SQVTM and CDR2 ANQGSEA. The CDR3 covers 13 residues.

The V gene is TRBV9, the J gene TRBJ2-2, with D possibly TRBD1 on 5 matching bases. V lost 0 bases, J lost 4 bases, and 10 bases lay in between. The CDR3 length is 15 residues. Per the germline V gene, CDR1 is SGDLS and CDR2 is YYNGEE. CDR3 protein: CASSVAQGSTGELFF. For the CDR3, the DNA is TGTGCCAGCAGCGTAGCCCAGGGAAGCACCGGGGAGCTGTTTTTT. Using reference TRBV9 and TRBJ2-2 for the parts outside the CDR3, the full variable domain is DSGVTQTPKHLITATGQRVTLRCSPRSGDLSVYWYQQSLDQGLQFLIQYYNGEERAKGNILERFSAQQFPDLHSELNLSSLELGDSALYFCASSVAQGSTGELFFGEGSRLTVL.

The V and J genes are TRBV7-2 and TRBJ2-5, with D maybe TRBD1 (5 bases). Trimming stripped 0 bases from V and 2 bases from J, with 7 bases between. The germline V gene has CDR1 SGHTA and CDR2 FQGNSA. The CDR3 totals 14 residues. As DNA, the CDR3 is TGTGCCAGCAGCTTAGCCAGGGTTCAAGAGACCCAGTACTTC. Its translation is CASSLARVQETQYF.

CDR3 DNA sequence: TGTGCCAGCAGACAGGGGGTACAGACTGAAGCTTTCTTT. Its protein product is CASRQGVQTEAFF. The V gene is TRBV7-6, the J gene TRBJ1-1; TRBD1 matches 8 bases. The CDR3 contains 13 residues. The V and J ends lost 6 bases and 5 bases, in that order; junction bases with no gene match: 5. The germline V gene encodes CDR1 SGHVS and CDR2 FNYEAQ.

The rearrangement joins TRBV10-1 to TRBJ2-7, with TRBD1 matching 7 bases. CDR1 and CDR2 (germline): WNHNN, SYGVQD (reference sequence). CDR3 length: 14 amino acids. With V trimmed by 6 bases and J by 2 bases, 7 bases remained unmatched. The CDR3: CASSSGTEAYEQYF. DNA for the CDR3: TGCGCCAGCAGCAGTGGGACAGAGGCCTACGAGCAGTACTTC.

This rearrangement joins TRBV6-5 to TRBJ2-5; the match to TRBD2 covers 9 bases. The ends lost 6 bases at V and 4 bases at J; junction bases unmatched: 3. CDR1 and CDR2 (germline): MNHEY, SVGAGI. This CDR3 contains 13 residues. CDR3: CASSIAGVETQYF. The CDR3 region has the DNA TGTGCCAGCAGCATAGCGGGAGTAGAGACCCAGTACTTC.

The chain is built from TRBV4-2 and TRBJ2-5, with a possible D match to TRBD2 (5 bases). The CDR3 covers 16 residues. CDR1 is LGHNA and CDR2 is YNFKEQ in the germline V gene. Trimming left V 0 bases short and J 5 bases short, with 16 bases between. The CDR3 reads CASSQDTGFEGETQYF. CDR3 DNA sequence: TGTGCCAGCAGCCAAGATACGGGATTCGAAGGGGAGACCCAGTACTTC.

CDR3 in DNA: TGTGCCTGGAGTAGCGGGAGGGCGGGGGATACGCAGTATTTT. Encoded protein: CAWSSGRAGDTQYF. V is TRBV30 and J is TRBJ2-3; 10 bases are a match to TRBD2. J lost 6 bases, V lost 2 bases, and 5 bases had no gene match. This CDR3 region has 14 residues. In germline, CDR1 is GTSNPN, CDR2 SVGIG (reference sequence).

About this clone: Its ends do not fully match the called genes, so a read error is possible. V is TRBV9 and J is TRBJ2-7, with TRBD2 identical over 14 bases. Looked up from germline, CDR1 is SGDLS and CDR2 is YYNGEE. CDR3 size: 18 residues. The CDR3 region is CASSVSGTSGRTPYGQYF. CDR3 nucleotides: TGTGCCAGCAGCGTCTCCGGGACTAGCGGGAGAACCCCCTACGGGCAGTACTTC.

This chain uses TRBV11-2 with TRBJ1-1; 8 bases agree with TRBD1. Germline CDR1 is SGHAT and CDR2 is FQNNGV. This CDR3 spans 14 amino acids. V shed 3 bases, J shed 5 bases, and the junction held 5 bases outside the gene matches. CDR3 DNA sequence: TGTGCCAGCAGCTTCTCCCAGGGGGCAACTGAAGCTTTCTTT. Translating it yields CASSFSQGATEAFF.